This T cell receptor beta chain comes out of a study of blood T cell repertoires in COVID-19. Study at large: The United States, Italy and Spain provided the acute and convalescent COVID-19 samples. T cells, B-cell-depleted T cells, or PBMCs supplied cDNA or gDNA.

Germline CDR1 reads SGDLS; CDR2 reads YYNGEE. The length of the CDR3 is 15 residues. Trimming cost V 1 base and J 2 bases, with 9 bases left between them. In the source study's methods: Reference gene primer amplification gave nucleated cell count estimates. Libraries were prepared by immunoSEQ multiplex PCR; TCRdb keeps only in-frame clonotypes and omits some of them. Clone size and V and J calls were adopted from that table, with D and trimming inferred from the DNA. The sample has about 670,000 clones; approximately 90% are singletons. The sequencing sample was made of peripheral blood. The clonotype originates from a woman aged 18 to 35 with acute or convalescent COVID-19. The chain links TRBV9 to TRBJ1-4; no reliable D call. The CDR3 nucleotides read TGTGCCAGCAGCGTAAGAGCCGATACTAATGAAAAACTGTTTTTT. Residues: CASSVRADTNEKLFF.